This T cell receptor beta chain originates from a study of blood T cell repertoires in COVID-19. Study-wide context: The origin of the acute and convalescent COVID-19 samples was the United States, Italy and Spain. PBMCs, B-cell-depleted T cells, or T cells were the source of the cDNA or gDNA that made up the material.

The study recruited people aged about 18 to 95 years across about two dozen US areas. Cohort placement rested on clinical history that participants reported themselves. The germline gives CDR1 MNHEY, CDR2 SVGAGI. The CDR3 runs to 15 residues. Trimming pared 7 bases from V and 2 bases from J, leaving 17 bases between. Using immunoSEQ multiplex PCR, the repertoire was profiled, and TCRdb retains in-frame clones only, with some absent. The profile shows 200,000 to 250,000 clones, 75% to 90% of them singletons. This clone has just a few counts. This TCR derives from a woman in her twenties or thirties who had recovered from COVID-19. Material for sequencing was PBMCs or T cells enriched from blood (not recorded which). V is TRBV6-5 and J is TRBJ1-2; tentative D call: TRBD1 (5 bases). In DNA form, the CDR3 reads TGTGCCAGCAACCCTAGGGCAGGGATAAACTATGGCTACACCTTC. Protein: CASNPRAGINYGYTF.